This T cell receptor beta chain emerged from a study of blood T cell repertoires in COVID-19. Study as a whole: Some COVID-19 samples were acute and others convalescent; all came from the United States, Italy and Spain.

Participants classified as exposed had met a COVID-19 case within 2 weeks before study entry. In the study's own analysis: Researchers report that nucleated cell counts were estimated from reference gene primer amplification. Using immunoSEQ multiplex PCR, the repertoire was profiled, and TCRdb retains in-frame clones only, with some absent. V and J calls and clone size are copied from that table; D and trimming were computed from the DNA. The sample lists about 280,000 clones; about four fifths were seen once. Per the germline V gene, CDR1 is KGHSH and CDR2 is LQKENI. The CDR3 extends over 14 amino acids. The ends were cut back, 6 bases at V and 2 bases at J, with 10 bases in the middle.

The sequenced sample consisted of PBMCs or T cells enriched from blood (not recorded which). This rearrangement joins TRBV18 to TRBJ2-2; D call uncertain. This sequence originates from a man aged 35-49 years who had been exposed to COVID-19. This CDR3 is CASSGPTNTGELFF. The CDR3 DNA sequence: TGTGCCAGCTCGGGCCCGACAAACACCGGGGAGCTGTTTTTT.